This record covers a single T cell receptor beta chain. This entry belongs to a study of T cells in Graves' hyperthyroidism and ophthalmopathy. V was shortened by 0 bases and J by 1 base, with 18 bases between the two germline ends. The length of the CDR3 is 18 residues. Germline V lookup: CDR1 KGHSH, CDR2 LQKENI. TCR beta CDR3 region amplification was performed from RNA transcripts. TCR CDR3 regions were first amplified by RT-PCR with HTBI primers. MiXCR, run by TCRdb on the multiplex PCR reads, gives a single entry per CDR3 protein. Of around 520,000 distinct CDR3 sequences detected, approximately 25% appear once; the ten largest clones hold about 11%.

V usage is TRBV18 and J usage is TRBJ1-1; maybe TRBD1 (5 bases). The sequence came from a woman in her thirties with Graves' ophthalmopathy. The sequenced sample was blood. CDR3 nucleotides: TGTGCCAGCTCACCACCGCGAGTACCAGGGAGGAAGAACACTGAAGCTTTCTTT. Its protein is CASSPPRVPGRKNTEAFF.